These 10 T cell receptor beta chains came from one sample sequenced in a study of cytomegalovirus exposure and HLA in healthy donors. Vbeta (60) and Jbeta (13) primers were used in the PCR. Clones were sequenced by immunoSEQ multiplex PCR, and TCRdb holds only the in-frame ones, with some missing. The specimen's table records some 83,000 clones. Source material: PBMCs. The source of these receptors is a woman under 40 in good health and CMV-seronegative.

The chain is built from TRBV6-5 and TRBJ1-1, with D perhaps matching TRBD1 (5 bases). The CDR3 has 14 residues. Germline CDR1 is MNHEY and CDR2 is SVGAGI. Trimming removed 8 bases from V and 0 bases from J, with 13 bases in between. The CDR3 reads CASVSGAMNTEAFF. CDR3 sequence (DNA): TGTGCCAGCGTTAGTGGGGCAATGAACACTGAAGCTTTCTTT.

V is TRBV19 and J is TRBJ1-1, with TRBD1 as a possible D gene (5 bases). Per germline, CDR1 LNHDA and CDR2 SQIVND (reference sequence). The V end was cut by 9 bases, the J end by 0 bases, with 14 bases between. This CDR3 comprises 14 residues. CDR3: CASKPQGMNTEAFF. CDR3 nucleotide sequence: TGTGCCAGCAAGCCCCAGGGCATGAACACTGAAGCTTTCTTT.

The rearrangement joins TRBV7-5 to TRBJ2-1; the tabulated D call, TRBD1, remains unverified against the DNA. TRBV7-5 is a recognized pseudogene. The CDR3 is 17 residues long. The CDR3, as DNA: TGTGCCAGAAAAATTTGGCAGGGGTGGTGTAAATACAATGAGCAGTTCTTC. Translated: CARKIWQGWCKYNEQFF.

The J gene is TRBJ2-1, the V gene TRBV5-4, with 10 bases identical to TRBD2. Trimming took 2 bases from V and 8 from J; bases not matched to a gene: 7. There are 15 residues in the CDR3. The germline V gene has CDR1 SGHNT and CDR2 YYREEE (reference sequence). The CDR3 sequence: CASSFLSGTSDEQFF. The CDR3 coding sequence is TGTGCCAGCAGCTTCCTATCCGGGACTAGCGATGAGCAGTTCTTC.

V usage is TRBV6-1 and J usage is TRBJ1-1; D gene uncertain. The CDR3 contains 13 residues. Per the germline V gene, CDR1 is MNHNS and CDR2 is SASEGT. Trimming cost V 2 bases and J 1 base, with 5 bases left between them. The CDR3 DNA reads as TGTGCCAGCAGTGAAAGACAGAACACTGAAGCTTTCTTT. This encodes CASSERQNTEAFF.

This chain connects TRBV6-1 to TRBJ2-7; unclear D gene. The CDR3 is made up of 15 amino acids. The germline V and J ends were trimmed by 1 base and 2 bases, with 12 bases remaining between them. Germline V gene lookup returns CDR1 MNHNS and CDR2 SASEGT. The CDR3 loop reads CASSEVSFSAYEQYF. CDR3 DNA sequence: TGTGCCAGCAGTGAAGTGAGCTTCAGCGCCTACGAGCAGTACTTC.

The rearrangement joins TRBV7-9 to TRBJ1-1; no firm D call. Germline values: CDR1 SEHNR, CDR2 FQNEAQ (reference sequence). The CDR3 totals 15 residues. V was shortened by 1 base and J by 3 bases, with 12 bases between the two germline ends. CDR3 nucleotide sequence: TGTGCCAGCAGCTTAGGGGGAGGGCGGCACACTGAAGCTTTCTTT. It translates to CASSLGGGRHTEAFF.

The V call is TRBV28, the J call TRBJ1-1; 11 positions agree with TRBD1. Trimming cost V 9 bases and J 5 bases; bases outside gene matches: 8. CDR1 is MDHEN and CDR2 is SYDVKM in the germline V gene. The CDR3 has 14 amino acids. In DNA, the CDR3 is TGTGCCAGTTCGAAAGGGACAGGGGGGACTGAAGCTTTCTTT. It translates to CASSKGTGGTEAFF.

The chain couples TRBV6-5 to TRBJ1-2; D uncertain. From germline, CDR1 is MNHEY and CDR2 SVGAGI. This CDR3 has 16 amino acids. Trimming cost V 4 bases and J 6 bases, with 21 bases left between them. DNA of the CDR3: TGTGCCAGCAGTTTAACCCCCAGGAGGATTGTGGATGGCTACACCTTC. Translating it yields CASSLTPRRIVDGYTF.

This chain uses TRBV15 with TRBJ1-5; D ambiguous. V was pared by 4 bases and J by 2 bases, with 6 bases between. The CDR3 spans 13 residues. Germline V gene lookup returns CDR1 LNHNV and CDR2 YYDKDF (reference sequence). CDR3 loop: CATSNGGNQPQHF. The CDR3 nucleotides are TGTGCCACCAGCAACGGAGGCAATCAGCCCCAGCATTTT.